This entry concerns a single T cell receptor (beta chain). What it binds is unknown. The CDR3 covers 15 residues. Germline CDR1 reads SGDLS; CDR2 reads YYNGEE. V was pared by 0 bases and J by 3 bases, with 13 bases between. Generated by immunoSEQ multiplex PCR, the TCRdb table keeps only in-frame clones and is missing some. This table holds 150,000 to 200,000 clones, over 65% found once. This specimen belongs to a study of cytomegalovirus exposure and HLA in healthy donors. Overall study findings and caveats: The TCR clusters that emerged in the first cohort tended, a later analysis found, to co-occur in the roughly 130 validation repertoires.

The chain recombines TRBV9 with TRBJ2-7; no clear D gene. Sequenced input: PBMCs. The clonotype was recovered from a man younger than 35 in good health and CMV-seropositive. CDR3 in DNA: TGTGCCAGCAGCGTAGCTGATGGGCTCGGCTACGAGCAGTACTTC. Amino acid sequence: CASSVADGLGYEQYF.